These 32 T cell receptor beta chains were all obtained from the same sample, sequenced in a study of beta chain features in type 1 diabetes. The authors reverse transcribed all of the isolated RNA, so sequencing captured expressed TCRB transcripts. The protocol was immunoSEQ multiplex PCR, while the TCRdb copy is restricted to in-frame clones and leaves out a portion. The sample lists under 950,000 clones, 15% to 20% occurring once. The material sequenced was naive CD4+ T cells from blood. The receptor set was obtained from a young woman in good health.

The rearrangement links TRBV7-8 to TRBJ1-5; the D is unclear. CDR3 length: 18 residues. Trimming took 7 bases from V and 0 from J, leaving 22 bases between them. Germline assignment: CDR1 SGHVS and CDR2 FQNEAQ. The CDR3 here is CASTPNRAQINSNQPQHF. The CDR3 nucleotides are TGTGCCAGCACCCCTAATAGGGCCCAAATAAATAGCAATCAGCCCCAGCATTTT.

This clone has more than one count but fewer than ten. This rearrangement joins TRBV28 to TRBJ1-1; D may be TRBD1 (5 bases). Germline CDR1 MDHEN, CDR2 SYDVKM. Between the trimmed V and J ends, which lost 5 bases and 1 base, there was a span of 26 bases. CDR3 length: 19 amino acids. The CDR3 bases are TGTGCCAGCAGTCCACCGGGCGGACGGATGGGGGGTTGGAACACTGAAGCTTTCTTT. It specifies CASSPPGGRMGGWNTEAFF.

The sample holds a few counts of this clone. The J gene is TRBJ2-6, the V gene TRBV2, with D tentatively TRBD2 (6 bases). Deletions cut 7 bases from V and 0 bases from J, with 13 bases between. Germline loops: CDR1 SNHLY, CDR2 FYNNEI. The CDR3 is made up of 16 amino acids. This CDR3 is CASTQGLFSGANVLTF. The CDR3 nucleotides are TGTGCCAGCACCCAGGGACTTTTCTCTGGGGCCAACGTCCTGACTTTC.

In its sample, this clone was seen a few times. Here the CDR3 DNA reads TGTGCCAGCAGTCAACCTGAGGGATTCTTAGGCTATGGCTACACCTTC. This sequence encodes CASSQPEGFLGYGYTF. This chain links TRBV2 with TRBJ1-2; no clear D. With 5 bases removed from V and 4 bases from J, the gap between germline ends came to 20 bases. There are 16 residues in the CDR3. Germline V CDR1 and CDR2: SNHLY, FYNNEI.

This clone was observed a handful of times. The J gene is TRBJ2-7, the V gene TRBV7-2; 7 bases align to TRBD2. J lost 7 bases, V lost 0 bases, and 6 bases had no gene match. The CDR3 loop spans 14 amino acids. Germline V gene sequence: CDR1 SGHTA, CDR2 FQGNSA. The CDR3 region has the DNA TGTGCCAGCAGCTTAGCGGGAGGGACGGGTGAGCAGTACTTC. It translates to CASSLAGGTGEQYF.

Only a few counts were recorded for this clone. This chain uses TRBV27 with TRBJ2-7; TRBD2 matches 9 bases. J lost 4 bases, V lost 5 bases, and 9 bases had no gene match. Looked up from germline, CDR1 is MNHEY and CDR2 is SMNVEV (reference sequence). CDR3 length equals 15 residues. The DNA of the CDR3 is TGTGCCAGCAGTCCGGGACTAGCTATTTGGTACGAGCAGTACTTC. Translation: CASSPGLAIWYEQYF.

This clone was detected a few times. V usage is TRBV7-2 and J usage is TRBJ2-7; D is undetermined. Germline V lookup: CDR1 SGHTA, CDR2 FQGNSA. V shed 2 bases and J shed 12 bases, with 14 bases lying between them. The CDR3 runs to 12 residues. CDR3 in DNA: TGTGCCAGCAGCTTAAACCCCCCGGCCCGGTACTTC. Protein: CASSLNPPARYF.

This clone turned up a few times. This chain joins TRBV20-1 and TRBJ2-5; D is unclear. V shed 2 bases and J shed 5 bases, with 6 bases lying between them. The CDR3 consists of 11 residues. CDR1 is DFQATT and CDR2 is SNEGSKA in the germline V gene (reference sequence). CDR3 nucleotide sequence: TGCAGTGCTAGAATATACGAGACCCAGTACTTC. Translated: CSARIYETQYF.

The rearrangement links TRBV5-1 to TRBJ2-3, with 8 bases identical to TRBD2. This CDR3 has 15 amino acids. Trimming took 4 bases from V and 3 from J; bases not matched to a gene: 7. Germline assignment: CDR1 SGHRS and CDR2 YFSETQ. The CDR3 DNA is TGCGCCAGCAGCGGTGCACCGGGGGGGACAGATACGCAGTATTTT. Protein: CASSGAPGGTDTQYF. The full variable domain, in which reference TRBV5-1 and TRBJ2-3 provide the parts outside the CDR3, is KAGVTQTPRYLIKTRGQQVTLSCSPISGHRSVSWYQQTPGQGLQFLFEYFSETQRNKGNFPGRFSGRQFSNSRSEMNVSTLELGDSALYLCASSGAPGGTDTQYFGPGTRLTVL.

The chain combines TRBV9 with TRBJ2-5; TRBD2 agrees at 7 bases. The germline gives CDR1 SGDLS, CDR2 YYNGEE. CDR3 size: 14 residues. Unmatched junction bases numbered 6, after V lost 3 bases and J lost 4 bases. The CDR3 is CASSGGGVAETQYF. CDR3 nucleotide sequence: TGTGCCAGCAGCGGGGGAGGGGTCGCAGAGACCCAGTACTTC.

This clone occurred a few times. This chain's CDR3 is CASSGMGAGGASAQYF. In DNA form, the CDR3 reads TGTGCCAGCAGTGGAATGGGAGCGGGAGGGGCGTCGGCGCAGTATTTT. This chain uses TRBV2 with TRBJ2-3; 10 bases line up with TRBD2. Germline V CDR1 and CDR2: SNHLY, FYNNEI. The CDR3 sequence is 16 residues long. The J segment lost 10 bases and the V segment lost 4 bases, leaving 14 bases of the junction unmatched.

This clone was detected only a few times. The rearrangement joins TRBV4-3 to TRBJ1-2, with TRBD1 identical over 7 bases. The CDR3 covers 15 residues. Germline values: CDR1 LGHNA, CDR2 YSLEER. With V trimmed by 0 bases and J by 5 bases, 6 bases remained unmatched. CDR3 bases: TGCGCCAGCAGCCAAGAAAGAGGGGGCTTATATGGCTACACCTTC. Residues: CASSQERGGLYGYTF.

This clone was detected only a few times. This rearrangement joins TRBV6-5 to TRBJ2-7, with TRBD2 as a possible D gene (6 bases). Germline lookup yields CDR1 MNHEY and CDR2 SVGAGI. This CDR3 is built from 15 residues. V gave up 10 bases and J gave up 0 bases, with 19 bases separating them. Here the CDR3 DNA reads TGTGCCACCAGGGAGCCGGGACTGGGCTCCTACGAGCAGTACTTC. Its translation: CATREPGLGSYEQYF.

This clone was counted only a few times. J is TRBJ2-7 and V is TRBV11-3, with D uncertain. V was clipped by 0 bases and J by 4 bases, with 10 bases between them. CDR3 length: 14 residues. The V gene's germline CDR1 is SGHNT and CDR2 YENEEA. The CDR3 loop reads CASSLDPSVYEQYF. In DNA, the CDR3 is TGTGCCAGCAGCTTAGATCCTTCCGTGTACGAGCAGTACTTC.

Only a few counts were recorded for this clone. The V call is TRBV7-2, the J call TRBJ2-7; weak D call: TRBD1 (6 bases). V lost 4 bases and J lost 0, with 13 bases in between. The CDR3 runs 15 residues. Looked up from germline, CDR1 is SGHTA and CDR2 is FQGNSA. The CDR3: CASSSETGYSYEQYF. The CDR3, as DNA: TGTGCCAGCAGCTCCGAAACAGGGTACTCCTACGAGCAGTACTTC.

This sequence joins TRBV13 and TRBJ1-2; D gene ambiguous. V was shortened by 2 bases and J by 9 bases, with 28 bases between the two germline ends. Per the germline V gene, CDR1 is PRHDT and CDR2 is FYEKMQ (reference sequence). The CDR3 contains 18 residues. CDR3 sequence (DNA): TGTGCCAGCAGCTTAAACGCGATGAGCCGGGGTTGGGTTGGGAGCTACACCTTC. This translates into CASSLNAMSRGWVGSYTF.

On this clone: A read error may produce the germline difference seen at one junction end. V usage is TRBV27 and J usage is TRBJ2-2; tentatively, D is TRBD2 (5 bases). From germline, CDR1 is MNHEY and CDR2 SMNVEV (reference sequence). This CDR3 contains 15 residues. This CDR3 reads CASSLLATNTGKLFF. The CDR3 DNA reads as TGTGCCAGCAGTTTACTGGCGACGAACACCGGGAAGCTGTTTTTT.

This clone was recorded a few times. CDR3 DNA sequence: TGTGCCAGCAGTTTATACAGTACGGGGACAATTCAAGAGACCCAGTACTTC. It yields the protein CASSLYSTGTIQETQYF. The chain couples TRBV28 to TRBJ2-5; tentative D call: TRBD1 (6 bases). Trimming stripped 1 base from V and 2 bases from J, with 17 bases between. The length of the CDR3 is 17 residues. Germline loops: CDR1 MDHEN, CDR2 SYDVKM.

The V gene is TRBV5-4, the J gene TRBJ2-7; 8 positions agree with TRBD1. Germline V CDR1 and CDR2: SGHNT, YYREEE (reference sequence). J was trimmed by 2 bases and V by 4 bases; bases with no gene match: 11. The CDR3 runs 16 residues. The CDR3 sequence is CASSVAGGARTYEQYF. As DNA, the CDR3 is TGTGCCAGCAGCGTAGCAGGGGGCGCGAGGACCTACGAGCAGTACTTC.

The V and J genes are TRBV11-2 and TRBJ2-6; D remains ambiguous. Germline V gives CDR1 SGHAT, CDR2 FQNNGV. Trimming stripped 1 base from V and 0 bases from J, with 13 bases between. The CDR3 has 18 amino acids. CDR3 loop: CASSLGAPKISGANVLTF. The CDR3 nucleotides read TGTGCCAGCAGCTTAGGGGCCCCTAAAATCTCTGGGGCCAACGTCCTGACTTTC.

The rearrangement joins TRBV7-9 to TRBJ2-7, with D unclear. This CDR3 is built from 15 residues. Deletions cut 1 base from V and 2 bases from J, with 12 bases between. Germline CDR1 reads SEHNR; CDR2 reads FQNEAQ (reference sequence). The CDR3 DNA sequence: TGTGCCAGCAGCTTAGTTGGTCAGGCCACCTACGAGCAGTACTTC. It yields the protein CASSLVGQATYEQYF.

This clone has just a few counts. This chain links TRBV7-2 with TRBJ1-1; TRBD1 agrees at 8 bases. The CDR3 consists of 13 residues. V dropped 5 bases and J dropped 7; count of bases not matched to a gene: 6. Germline V gives CDR1 SGHTA, CDR2 FQGNSA. The CDR3 reads CASSRQGANEAFF. The CDR3 DNA reads as TGTGCCAGCAGCAGGCAGGGGGCCAATGAAGCTTTCTTT.

The chain joins TRBV5-1 to TRBJ2-5, with D possibly being TRBD1 or TRBD2 (5 bases each). Trimming removed 2 bases from V and 5 bases from J, with 19 bases in between. The germline CDR1 and CDR2 sequences are SGHRS and YFSETQ. The CDR3 has 16 amino acids. The CDR3 protein is CASSLPQMGDGETQYF. CDR3 coding DNA: TGCGCCAGCAGCTTACCCCAAATGGGGGATGGGGAGACCCAGTACTTC.

This clone was detected a few times. This chain connects TRBV28 to TRBJ2-4, with D possibly TRBD1 on 6 matching bases. Trimming stripped 5 bases from V and 3 bases from J, with 11 bases between. The CDR3 runs to 14 residues. Germline-derived CDR1 and CDR2 are MDHEN and SYDVKM. CDR3 bases: TGTGCCAGCAGTCCAGGGGATTTCAAAAACATTCAGTACTTC. It translates to CASSPGDFKNIQYF.

This clone was recorded a few times. The rearrangement links TRBV7-9 to TRBJ2-1; D tentatively reads TRBD1 or TRBD2 (6 bases each). V dropped 2 bases and J dropped 8 bases, with 28 bases sitting between them. The CDR3 contains 19 residues. Per germline, CDR1 SEHNR and CDR2 FQNEAQ (reference sequence). CDR3 sequence (DNA): TGTGCCAGCAGCTTACGTCAGGGGACTGTCCCTTGGCGTTACCATGAGCAGTTCTTC. The encoded protein is CASSLRQGTVPWRYHEQFF.

The CDR3: CASGWGKGLNTEAFF. CDR3 nucleotide sequence: TGTGCTAGTGGTTGGGGGAAGGGACTGAACACTGAAGCTTTCTTT. The chain carries TRBV12-5 and TRBJ1-1; tentatively, D is TRBD1 (5 bases). There are 15 residues in the CDR3. Germline-derived CDR1 and CDR2 are LGHNT and FRNRAP. V lost 4 bases to trimming and J lost 0 bases, with 12 bases between them.

The CDR3 DNA follows: TGTGCCAGCAGTTTAAAAGGGACTAGCGGGGTCTCCTACAATGAGCAGTTCTTC. It specifies CASSLKGTSGVSYNEQFF. The chain recombines TRBV27 with TRBJ2-1; 13 bases are shared with TRBD2. CDR3 size: 18 residues. Per germline, CDR1 MNHEY and CDR2 SMNVEV (reference sequence). The V segment lost 2 bases and the J segment 0 bases; nucleotides outside the gene matches: 4.

J is TRBJ2-7 and V is TRBV28; D call uncertain. Germline V gene sequence: CDR1 MDHEN, CDR2 SYDVKM. CDR3 length: 12 residues. The V and J ends lost 5 bases and 7 bases respectively, with 12 bases between them. CDR3 protein: CASSDQGVEQYF. The DNA for the CDR3 is TGTGCCAGCAGTGACCAAGGAGTAGAGCAGTACTTC.

The chain is built from TRBV7-9 and TRBJ1-2, with D possibly TRBD1 on 5 matching bases. V lost 5 bases and J lost 4, with 17 bases in between. The CDR3 runs to 15 residues. Germline V lookup: CDR1 SEHNR, CDR2 FQNEAQ (reference sequence). CDR3 in amino acids: CASSREGSAAYGYTF. CDR3 nucleotide sequence: TGTGCCAGCAGCCGGGAGGGGAGCGCCGCCTATGGCTACACCTTC.

This clone was detected only a few times. The J gene is TRBJ2-7, the V gene TRBV7-8; TRBD1 matches 8 bases. Germline trimming cut 6 bases from V and 3 bases from J; bases unmatched to any gene: 16. Germline V lookup: CDR1 SGHVS, CDR2 FQNEAQ. This CDR3 is 17 amino acids long. The DNA for the CDR3 is TGTGCCAGCAGTCTTGGGGCAGGTGGGACAGGTGACTACGAGCAGTACTTC. This sequence encodes CASSLGAGGTGDYEQYF.

The chain uses TRBV18 and TRBJ2-1; 8 bases match TRBD2. The V segment lost 6 bases and the J segment 6 bases; nucleotides outside the gene matches: 10. CDR1 and CDR2 from the germline V gene are KGHSH and LQKENI. CDR3 length equals 15 residues. CDR3 DNA sequence: TGTGCCAGCTCGATGGGACTAGGAATTGGCAATGAGCAGTTCTTC. The encoded protein is CASSMGLGIGNEQFF.

Only a few counts were recorded for this clone. V gene TRBV27 combines with J gene TRBJ2-1; either TRBD1 or TRBD2 may fit D (5 bases each). Trimming stripped 3 bases from V and 9 bases from J, with 12 bases between. The germline CDR1 and CDR2 sequences are MNHEY and SMNVEV (reference sequence). The CDR3 has 13 amino acids. CDR3 region: CASSLRLGGEQFF. CDR3 nucleotides: TGTGCCAGCAGTTTGCGACTTGGGGGTGAGCAGTTCTTC.